This TCR beta chain was recovered during a study of T-cell memory formation after mild COVID-19. On the study more broadly: TCR clusters were mostly confined to one donor each. Study conclusions and caveats: Contracting CD4+ clones sat mainly in CM and EM; CD8+ in EMRA. The finding that pre-infection memory included some responding clones suggested that cross-reactive memory joined. Day 37-peaking second-wave clones had unconfirmed SARS-CoV-2 specificity.

TCRdb itself ran the 5' RACE reads through MiXCR, one entry per CDR3 protein. Among roughly 510,000 distinct CDR3 sequences listed, about 18% were seen once. About this clonotype itself: What it recognizes is unknown.

Losses at the gene ends were 8 bases for V and 4 bases for J; bases not matched to a gene: 2. The CDR3 has 14 amino acids. Germline CDR1 LNHNV, CDR2 YYDKDF (reference sequence). Sequenced sample: PBMCs or a T cell subset sorted from them (not recorded which). The rearrangement links TRBV15 to TRBJ2-1; 13 bases line up with TRBD2. The clonotype originates from an adult woman who had mild COVID-19 (a few samples of this study predate the infection). Cell type and time point are not known. For the CDR3, the DNA is TGTGCCACCGGGACTAGCGGGGCTTACAATGAGCAGTTCTTC. Translating gives CATGTSGAYNEQFF.